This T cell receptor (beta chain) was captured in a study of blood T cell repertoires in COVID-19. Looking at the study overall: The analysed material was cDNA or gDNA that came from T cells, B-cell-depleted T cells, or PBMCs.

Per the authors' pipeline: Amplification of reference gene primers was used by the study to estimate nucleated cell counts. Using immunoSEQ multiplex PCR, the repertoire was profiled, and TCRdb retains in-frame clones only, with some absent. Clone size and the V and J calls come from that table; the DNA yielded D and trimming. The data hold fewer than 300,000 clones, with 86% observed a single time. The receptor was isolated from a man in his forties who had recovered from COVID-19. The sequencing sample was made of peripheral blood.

CDR3 residues: CSVEGDSMNTEAFF. CDR3 nucleotide sequence: TGCAGCGTTGAGGGAGACTCCATGAACACTGAAGCTTTCTTT. The rearrangement joins TRBV29-1 to TRBJ1-1; no clear D. V gave up 3 bases and J gave up 0 bases, with 11 bases separating them. The CDR3 has 14 residues. Per germline, CDR1 SQVTM and CDR2 ANQGSEA.